Listed here is a single T cell receptor (beta chain). Its specificity is unknown. This sample stems from a study of shared clonotypes between healthy human individuals. Study-wide points: The study found lower generation probabilities in non-shared clonotypes than in those shared by all four donors.

CDR1 is SGHVS and CDR2 is FQNEAQ in the germline V gene. The CDR3 spans 13 residues. The V and J ends lost 3 bases and 5 bases respectively, with 10 bases between them. Produced via immunoSEQ multiplex PCR; TCRdb's table is partial and in-frame only. The repertoire holds 600,000 to 800,000 clones, with just under 75% as singletons. The material sequenced was memory CD4+ T cells sorted from blood. Subset indicated: CD45RA-negative fraction. This chain joins TRBV7-8 and TRBJ2-5; D uncertain. This TCR was sampled from a woman aged 25 to 45 in good health. CDR3 sequence: CASSLARAETQYF. The CDR3 DNA follows: TGTGCCAGCAGCTTGGCCCGGGCGGAGACCCAGTACTTC.